A single sample gave rise to the 10 T cell receptor beta chains below, sequenced in a study of T cells in localized non-small cell lung cancer. Using immunoSEQ multiplex PCR, the repertoire was profiled, and TCRdb retains in-frame clones only, with some absent. This table has 30,000 or so clones, over 80% appearing once. Specimen: peripheral blood, collected before any cancer treatment. The receptors stem from a male donor aged 60 or over with stage I lung adenocarcinoma.

V gene TRBV19 combines with J gene TRBJ1-2, with D uncertain. V was trimmed by 9 bases and J by 3 bases, leaving 23 bases between them. The CDR3 extends over 16 amino acids. The germline V gene encodes CDR1 LNHDA and CDR2 SQIVND (reference sequence). The CDR3 DNA reads as TGTGCCAGCCTCCCCACCCTCGGGAGGGAATACTATGGCTACACCTTC. Translation: CASLPTLGREYYGYTF.

This chain links TRBV25-1 with TRBJ1-1, with D unclear. Germline V gene sequence: CDR1 MGHDK, CDR2 SYGVNS. V was trimmed by 8 bases and J by 3 bases, leaving 7 bases between them. This CDR3 spans 11 amino acids. CDR3 residues: CASRGHTEAFF. CDR3 coding DNA: TGTGCCAGCCGGGGTCACACTGAAGCTTTCTTT.

The chain joins TRBV28 to TRBJ2-6; TRBD1 matches 7 bases. The CDR3 contains 18 residues. Trimming cost V 4 bases and J 0 bases; bases outside gene matches: 9. Germline CDR1 is MDHEN and CDR2 is SYDVKM. The chain's CDR3 is CASSSSGQAFSGANVLTF. The CDR3 bases are TGTGCCAGCAGTTCCTCAGGACAGGCATTCTCTGGGGCCAACGTCCTGACTTTC. The complete variable domain, with remaining parts taken from reference TRBV28 and TRBJ2-6, reads DVKVTQSSRYLVKRTGEKVFLECVQDMDHENMFWYRQDPGLGLRLIYFSYDVKMKEKGDIPEGYSVSREKKERFSLILESASTNQTSMYLCASSSSGQAFSGANVLTFGAGSRLTVL.

The chain couples TRBV6-5 to TRBJ2-2; D not resolved. This CDR3 region has 14 residues. V was trimmed by 2 bases and J by 5 bases, leaving 9 bases between them. The germline V gene encodes CDR1 MNHEY and CDR2 SVGAGI. This CDR3 reads CASSYRPFTGELFF. Written as DNA, the CDR3 is TGTGCCAGCAGTTACCGCCCTTTTACCGGGGAGCTGTTTTTT.

This chain links TRBV6-1 with TRBJ1-5, with a weak D call TRBD1 (5 bases). The CDR3 loop spans 17 amino acids. The V end was cut by 0 bases, the J end by 0 bases, with 12 bases between. In germline, CDR1 is MNHNS, CDR2 SASEGT. CDR3 nucleotides: TGTGCCAGCAGTGAAGCCACTCAGGGATATAGCAATCAGCCCCAGCATTTT. This translates into CASSEATQGYSNQPQHF.

The genes are TRBV6-4 and TRBJ1-1; TRBD1 aligns across 7 bases. This CDR3 has 16 residues. V dropped 8 bases and J dropped 2; count of bases not matched to a gene: 14. From germline, CDR1 is MRHNA and CDR2 SNTAGT. CDR3 residues: CASLSPDRDFNTEAFF. DNA for the CDR3: TGTGCCAGCCTTTCCCCCGACAGGGATTTCAACACTGAAGCTTTCTTT.

The V and J genes are TRBV6-1 and TRBJ1-5, with D perhaps matching TRBD1 (6 bases). V shed 11 bases and J shed 4 bases, with 18 bases lying between them. The CDR3 contains 14 residues. Germline CDR1 and CDR2: MNHNS and SASEGT. The CDR3 bases are TGTGCCGCCACACAGGGTTATAGTAATCAGCCCCAGCATTTT. Translating gives CAATQGYSNQPQHF.

The J gene is TRBJ2-3, the V gene TRBV9, with 9 bases matching TRBD1. The trim removed 3 bases at V and 4 bases at J, leaving 3 bases unmatched. The CDR3 totals 14 residues. CDR1 is SGDLS, CDR2 YYNGEE, per germline. DNA of the CDR3: TGTGCCAGCAGCGCAGGACAGGGGCCAGATACGCAGTATTTT. Its translation is CASSAGQGPDTQYF.

The chain has TRBV18 and TRBJ2-5; 11 nucleotides match TRBD2. The germline gives CDR1 KGHSH, CDR2 LQKENI. The CDR3 contains 14 residues. With 8 bases clipped from V and 2 bases from J, the junction kept 4 bases outside the gene matches. The CDR3 loop reads CASISSGGQETQYF. The DNA for the CDR3 is TGTGCCAGCATCTCTAGCGGGGGGCAAGAGACCCAGTACTTC. Combining the CDR3 with reference TRBV18 and TRBJ2-5 gives the whole variable domain NAGVMQNPRHLVRRRGQEARLRCSPMKGHSHVYWYRQLPEEGLKFMVYLQKENIIDESGMPKERFSAEFPKEGPSILRIQQVVRGDSAAYFCASISSGGQETQYFGPGTRLLVL.

The chain couples TRBV5-5 to TRBJ1-5, with D maybe TRBD1 (5 bases). Deletions cut 5 bases from V and 5 bases from J, with 14 bases between. The CDR3 consists of 14 residues. Germline assignment: CDR1 SGHKS and CDR2 YYEKEE (reference sequence). CDR3 in DNA: TGTGCCAGCAGTCCAGGGTTTGATGATCAGCCCCAGCATTTT. As protein: CASSPGFDDQPQHF.